Many counts were recorded for the clone carrying this TCR beta chain. Its antigen is undetermined. V lost 5 bases, J lost 0 bases, and 5 bases stayed unmatched. CDR1 SGHTA and CDR2 FQGTGA come from the germline V gene. This CDR3 spans 16 amino acids. Genomic DNA, serving as template, underwent TCR beta VDJ and CDR3 profiling. TCRdb called the reads again in MiXCR, with one record for every CDR3 protein. The sample carries fewer than 200,000 distinct CDR3 sequences, just under 45% recorded once. This sample stems from a study of CD8+CD57+ T cells in acquired aplastic anemia. Study context: Sorting CD4+ and CD8+ cells gave DNA averaging approximately 3 ug. Average CD4+ read depth in healthy donors was around 9.9 million reads. Study observations and caveats: Levels of CD8+ Simpson's diversity were not significantly distinct in patients versus controls.

The sequenced sample was sorted CD4+, CD8+, or CD8+CD57+ T cells (not recorded which) from PBMCs. The sequence derives from a human donor in good health. J is TRBJ2-7 and V is TRBV7-3; 12 bases are a match to TRBD2. The CDR3 DNA reads as TGTGCCAGCAGCCCACCGACTAGCGGGAGCTCCTACGAGCAGTACTTC. Amino acid sequence: CASSPPTSGSSYEQYF.